This TCR beta chain was retrieved from a study of a mutant IDH1 vaccine in newly diagnosed glioma. Method: immunoSEQ multiplex PCR; TCRdb's copy keeps in-frame clones and lacks some. The sample lists over 50,000 clones, approximately 90% occurring once. The V and J ends lost 3 bases and 4 bases respectively, with 16 bases between them. The germline CDR1 and CDR2 sequences are KGHSH and LQKENI. The CDR3 runs 15 residues. The time point here: week 5, during vaccination. One vaccine dose held 300 ug of mutant IDH1 20-mer peptide and came with topical imiquimod. As for this clone: Antigen: not known.

The sample here was PBMCs, taken from a glioma patient whose treatment included an IDH1 peptide vaccine. This TCR was recovered from a woman between 40 and 55 years old with glioma. The chain is built from TRBV18 and TRBJ2-7; D is unresolved. The chain's CDR3 is CASSPMSTPGYEQYF. The CDR3 bases are TGTGCCAGCTCACCGATGAGCACCCCTGGATACGAGCAGTACTTC.